What follows is one TCR beta chain and its context. Antigen: not known. This entry is derived from a study of T cells after yellow fever vaccination. The V end lost 3 bases, the J end lost 1 base, and 10 bases lay between the germline ends. The CDR3 sequence is 15 residues long. UMIs and a universal primer site were added when TCR cDNA was made by 5'RACE template switching. TCRdb recomputed calls from the 5' RACE reads with MiXCR, one row per CDR3 protein. The sample includes under 550,000 distinct CDR3 sequences, less than 25% of them seen just once. Study observations and caveats: The presence of abundant clonotypes contaminating from the bulk population was possible in FACS-sorted repertoires. Booster sampling recovered most clones from primary vaccination (around 96% CD4, around 90% CD8).

This TCR came from a man aged 18 to 35 who received the YFV17D yellow fever vaccine. The chain uses TRBV12-3 or TRBV12-4 and TRBJ2-1; D possibly corresponds to TRBD2 (5 bases). The sequenced sample was PBMCs, obtained roughly 20 days after the first yellow fever vaccination. The CDR3 bases are TGTGCCAGCAGTTTCCGGGGTCAATCCTACAATGAGCAGTTCTTC. It is translated as CASSFRGQSYNEQFF.